Listed below are T cell receptor beta chains from one sample, sequenced in a study of shared clonotypes between healthy human individuals. Here immunoSEQ multiplex PCR was the method, and the copy in TCRdb shows in-frame clones only, minus some. This table has about 2 million clones, about 95% appearing once. Sequenced input: naive CD8+ T cells sorted from blood. Receptor source: a man aged 18 to 30 in good health. The CDR3 runs from the conserved cysteine through the conserved F or W. The order of the fields is CDR3 length, J gene, V gene, D gene, CDR3 DNA, CDR3 protein. A D gene is named only where the DNA matches it firmly.

14 | TRBJ1-4 | TRBV28 | NA | TGTGCCAGCAGTTTAAGGGGGGCGGAGGAAAAACTGTTTTTT | CASSLRGAEEKLFF
15 | TRBJ1-2 | TRBV6-1 | NA | TGTGCCAGCAGGACCCGGTATAGGGAAGACTATGGCTACACCTTC | CASRTRYREDYGYTF
10 | TRBJ2-3 | TRBV25-1 | NA | TGTGCCACCCTAATGGATACGCAGTATTTT | CATLMDTQYF
15 | TRBJ2-2 | TRBV7-8 | TRBD1 | TGTGCCAGCAGCACCGGGACAGGGCACACCGGGGAGCTGTTTTTT | CASSTGTGHTGELFF
16 | TRBJ2-7 | TRBV2 | NA | TGTGCCAGCAGTGAGGACTGGGGCGGGGGCTTCAACGAGCAGTACTTC | CASSEDWGGGFNEQYF
15 | TRBJ1-5 | TRBV27 | NA | TGTGCCAGCAGTGAATCAGACGCTTACAATCAGCCCCAGCATTTT | CASSESDAYNQPQHF
15 | TRBJ2-1 | TRBV9 | TRBD2 | TGTGCCAGCAGCGTAGGGGGAGGGACCTACAATGAGCAGTTCTTC | CASSVGGGTYNEQFF
14 | TRBJ2-3 | TRBV29-1 | NA | TGCAGCGCCGACCCCCGGGCGAGCACAGATACGCAGTATTTT | CSADPRASTDTQYF
15 | TRBJ2-5 | TRBV30 | TRBD2 | TGTGCCTGGAACCGGGGGACTAGCTCCTCCGAGACCCAGTACTTC | CAWNRGTSSSETQYF
17 | TRBJ2-7 | TRBV7-9 | TRBD1 | TGTGCCAGCAGCTTTTCGGCCACCGGGACAGGCCTCTACGAGCAGTACTTC | CASSFSATGTGLYEQYF
15 | TRBJ2-1 | TRBV13 | NA | TGTGCCAGCAGCAAAGCGGAGAGCTCCTACAATGAGCAGTTCTTC | CASSKAESSYNEQFF
15 | TRBJ2-7 | TRBV7-9 | TRBD1 | TGTGCCAGCAGCCACGGAGGACAGGGGGCTTACGAGCAGTACTTC | CASSHGGQGAYEQYF